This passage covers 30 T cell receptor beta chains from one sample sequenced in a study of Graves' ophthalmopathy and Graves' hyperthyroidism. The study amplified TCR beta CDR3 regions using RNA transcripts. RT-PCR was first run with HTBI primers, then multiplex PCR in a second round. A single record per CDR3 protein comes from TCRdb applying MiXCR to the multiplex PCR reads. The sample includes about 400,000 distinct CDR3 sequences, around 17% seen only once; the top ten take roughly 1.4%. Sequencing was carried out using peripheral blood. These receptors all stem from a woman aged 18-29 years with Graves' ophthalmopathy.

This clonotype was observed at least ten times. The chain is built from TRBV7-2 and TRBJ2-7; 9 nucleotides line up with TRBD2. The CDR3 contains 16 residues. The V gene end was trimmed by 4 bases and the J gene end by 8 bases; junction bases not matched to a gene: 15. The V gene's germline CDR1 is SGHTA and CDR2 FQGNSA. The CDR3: CASSSSGDHRRNQQYF. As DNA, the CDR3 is TGTGCCAGCAGCTCTAGCGGGGACCACCGCCGCAACCAGCAGTACTTC.

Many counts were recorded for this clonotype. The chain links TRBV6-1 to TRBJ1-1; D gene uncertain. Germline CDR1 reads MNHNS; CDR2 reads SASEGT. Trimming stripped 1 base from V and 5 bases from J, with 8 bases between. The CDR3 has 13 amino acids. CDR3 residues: CASSEVRGTEAFF. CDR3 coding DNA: TGTGCCAGCAGTGAAGTGAGAGGAACTGAAGCTTTCTTT.

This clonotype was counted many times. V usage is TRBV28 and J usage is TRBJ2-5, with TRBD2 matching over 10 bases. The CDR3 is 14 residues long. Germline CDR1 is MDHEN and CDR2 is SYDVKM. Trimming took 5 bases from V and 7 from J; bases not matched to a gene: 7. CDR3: CASSSGGVGRTQYF. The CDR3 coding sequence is TGTGCCAGCAGTAGCGGGGGGGTCGGCCGGACCCAGTACTTC. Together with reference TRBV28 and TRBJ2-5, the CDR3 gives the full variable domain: DVKVTQSSRYLVKRTGEKVFLECVQDMDHENMFWYRQDPGLGLRLIYFSYDVKMKEKGDIPEGYSVSREKKERFSLILESASTNQTSMYLCASSSGGVGRTQYFGPGTRLLVL.

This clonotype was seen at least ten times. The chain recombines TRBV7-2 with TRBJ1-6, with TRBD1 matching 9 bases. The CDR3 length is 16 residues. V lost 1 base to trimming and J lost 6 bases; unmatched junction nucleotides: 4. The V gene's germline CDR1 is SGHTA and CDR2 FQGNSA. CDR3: CASSLGWGQGNSPLHF. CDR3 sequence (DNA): TGTGCCAGCAGCTTAGGCTGGGGACAGGGTAATTCACCCCTCCACTTT.

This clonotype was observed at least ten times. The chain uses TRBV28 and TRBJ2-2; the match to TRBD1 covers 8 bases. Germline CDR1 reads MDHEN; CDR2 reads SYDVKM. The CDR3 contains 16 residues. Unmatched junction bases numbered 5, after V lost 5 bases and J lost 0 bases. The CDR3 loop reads CASSGQGIPNTGELFF. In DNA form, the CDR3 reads TGTGCCAGCAGTGGACAGGGTATACCGAACACCGGGGAGCTGTTTTTT.

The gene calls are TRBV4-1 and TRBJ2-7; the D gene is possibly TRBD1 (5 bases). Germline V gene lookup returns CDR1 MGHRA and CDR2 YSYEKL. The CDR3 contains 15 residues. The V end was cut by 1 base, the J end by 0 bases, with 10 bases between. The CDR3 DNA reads TGCGCCAGCAGCCAAGGGCAGGGCAACTCCTACGAGCAGTACTTC. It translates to CASSQGQGNSYEQYF.

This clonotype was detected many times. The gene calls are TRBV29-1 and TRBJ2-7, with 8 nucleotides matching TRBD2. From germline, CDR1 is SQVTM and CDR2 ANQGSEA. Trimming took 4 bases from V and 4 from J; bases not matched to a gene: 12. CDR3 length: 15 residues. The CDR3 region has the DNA TGCAGCGTTGGGCGCACCGGGGGGGGATTATACGAGCAGTACTTC. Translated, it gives CSVGRTGGGLYEQYF.

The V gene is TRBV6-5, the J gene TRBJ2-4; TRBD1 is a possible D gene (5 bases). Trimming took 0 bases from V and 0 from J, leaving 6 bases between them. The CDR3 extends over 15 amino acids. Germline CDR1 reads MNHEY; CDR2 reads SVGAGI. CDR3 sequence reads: CASSYSRGAKNIQYF. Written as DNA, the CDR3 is TGTGCCAGCAGTTACTCAAGGGGAGCCAAAAACATTCAGTACTTC.

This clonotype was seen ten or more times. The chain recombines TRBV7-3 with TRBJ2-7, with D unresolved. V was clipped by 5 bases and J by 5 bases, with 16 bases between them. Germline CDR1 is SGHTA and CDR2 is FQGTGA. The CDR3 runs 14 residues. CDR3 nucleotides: TGTGCCAGCAGCCCAGGCGGTGCCGTACACGAGCAGTACTTC. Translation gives CASSPGGAVHEQYF.

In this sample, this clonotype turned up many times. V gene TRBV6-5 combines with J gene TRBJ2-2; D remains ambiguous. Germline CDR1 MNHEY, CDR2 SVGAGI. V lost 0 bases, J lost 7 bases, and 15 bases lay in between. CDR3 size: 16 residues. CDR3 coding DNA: TGTGCCAGCAGTTACTCGATCAGCGCAGCTAACGGGGAGCTGTTTTTT. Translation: CASSYSISAANGELFF.

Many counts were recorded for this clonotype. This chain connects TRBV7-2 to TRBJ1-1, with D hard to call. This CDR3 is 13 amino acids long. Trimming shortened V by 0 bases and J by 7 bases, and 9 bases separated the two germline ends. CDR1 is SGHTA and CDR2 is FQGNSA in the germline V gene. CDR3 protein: CASSLAGQIEAFF. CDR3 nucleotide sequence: TGTGCCAGCAGCTTAGCGGGCCAGATTGAAGCTTTCTTT.

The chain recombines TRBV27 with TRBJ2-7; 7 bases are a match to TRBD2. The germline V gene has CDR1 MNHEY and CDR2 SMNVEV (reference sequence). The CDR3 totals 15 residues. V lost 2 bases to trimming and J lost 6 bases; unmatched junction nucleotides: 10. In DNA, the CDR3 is TGTGCCAGCAGTTTAAGGGGCCAGACTAGCCTCGAGCAGTACTTC. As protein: CASSLRGQTSLEQYF.

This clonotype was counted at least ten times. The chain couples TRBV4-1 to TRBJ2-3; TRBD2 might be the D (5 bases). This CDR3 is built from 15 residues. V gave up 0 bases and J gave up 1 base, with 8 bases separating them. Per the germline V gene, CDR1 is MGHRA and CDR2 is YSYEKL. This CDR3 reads CASSQEGGGTDTQYF. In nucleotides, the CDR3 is TGCGCCAGCAGCCAAGAAGGAGGTGGCACAGATACGCAGTATTTT.

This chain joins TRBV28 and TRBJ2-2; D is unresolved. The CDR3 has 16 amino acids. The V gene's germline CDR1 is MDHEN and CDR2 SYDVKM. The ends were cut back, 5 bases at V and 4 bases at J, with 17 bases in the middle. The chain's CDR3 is CASSPPSQVSTGELFF. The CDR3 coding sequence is TGTGCCAGCAGTCCGCCCAGCCAGGTGTCCACCGGGGAGCTGTTTTTT.

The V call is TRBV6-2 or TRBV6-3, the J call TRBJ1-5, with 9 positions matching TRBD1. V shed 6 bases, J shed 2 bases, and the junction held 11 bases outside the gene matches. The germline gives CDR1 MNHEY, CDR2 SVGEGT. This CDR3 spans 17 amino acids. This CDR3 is CASSPGVQGAGNQPQHF. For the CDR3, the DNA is TGTGCCAGCAGCCCCGGGGTACAGGGGGCTGGCAATCAGCCCCAGCATTTT.

CDR3 sequence: CASSPRQGGMGNTEAFF. In nucleotides, the CDR3 is TGTGCCAGCTCACCACGGCAGGGAGGTATGGGGAACACTGAAGCTTTCTTT. This chain uses TRBV18 with TRBJ1-1; D is perhaps TRBD1 (5 bases). With 1 base removed from V and 1 base from J, the gap between germline ends came to 16 bases. CDR3 length: 17 amino acids. From germline, CDR1 is KGHSH and CDR2 LQKENI.

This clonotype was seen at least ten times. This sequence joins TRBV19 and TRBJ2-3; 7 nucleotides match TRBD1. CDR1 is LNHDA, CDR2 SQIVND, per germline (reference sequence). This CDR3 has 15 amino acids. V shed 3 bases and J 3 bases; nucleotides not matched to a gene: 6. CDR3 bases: TGTGCCAGTAGTATCCCCTCCAGGGGGACAGATACGCAGTATTTT. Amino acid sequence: CASSIPSRGTDTQYF.

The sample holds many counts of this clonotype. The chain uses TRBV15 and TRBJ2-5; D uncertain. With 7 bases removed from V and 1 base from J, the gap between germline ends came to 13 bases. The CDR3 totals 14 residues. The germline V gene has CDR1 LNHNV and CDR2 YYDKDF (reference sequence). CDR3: CATKVFDGQETQYF. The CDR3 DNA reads TGTGCCACCAAAGTGTTTGACGGCCAAGAGACCCAGTACTTC.

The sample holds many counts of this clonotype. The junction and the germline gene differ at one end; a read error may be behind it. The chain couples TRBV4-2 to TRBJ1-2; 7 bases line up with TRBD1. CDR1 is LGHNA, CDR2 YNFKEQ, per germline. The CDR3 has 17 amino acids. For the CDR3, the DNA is TGTGCCGGCAGCCAAGTCTGGGGGACAGCCGCGAACTATGGCTACACCTTC. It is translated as CAGSQVWGTAANYGYTF.

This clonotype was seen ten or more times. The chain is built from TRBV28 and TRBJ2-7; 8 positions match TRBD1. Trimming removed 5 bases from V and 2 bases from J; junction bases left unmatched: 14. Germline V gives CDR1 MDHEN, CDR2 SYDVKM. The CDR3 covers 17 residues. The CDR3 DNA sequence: TGTGCCAGCAGTCTCTCGCCCAGGACAGGGCCGGCCTACGAGCAGTACTTC. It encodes CASSLSPRTGPAYEQYF.

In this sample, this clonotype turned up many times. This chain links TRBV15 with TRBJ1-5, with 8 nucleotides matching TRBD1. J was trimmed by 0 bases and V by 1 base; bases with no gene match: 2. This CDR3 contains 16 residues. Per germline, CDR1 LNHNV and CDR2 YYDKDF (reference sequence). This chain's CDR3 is CATSRGTGNSNQPQHF. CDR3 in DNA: TGTGCCACCAGCAGAGGGACAGGGAATAGCAATCAGCCCCAGCATTTT.

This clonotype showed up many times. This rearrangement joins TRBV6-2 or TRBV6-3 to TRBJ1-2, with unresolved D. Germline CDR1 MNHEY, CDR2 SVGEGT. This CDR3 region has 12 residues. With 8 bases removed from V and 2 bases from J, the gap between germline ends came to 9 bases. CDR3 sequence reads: CASGDTNYGYTF. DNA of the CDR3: TGTGCCAGCGGAGATACGAACTATGGCTACACCTTC.

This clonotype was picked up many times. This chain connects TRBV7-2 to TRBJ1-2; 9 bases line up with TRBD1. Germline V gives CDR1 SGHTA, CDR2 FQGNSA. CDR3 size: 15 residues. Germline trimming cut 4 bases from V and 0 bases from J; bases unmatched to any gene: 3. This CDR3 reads CASSWGQGTNYGYTF. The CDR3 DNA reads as TGTGCCAGCAGCTGGGGACAGGGAACTAACTATGGCTACACCTTC.

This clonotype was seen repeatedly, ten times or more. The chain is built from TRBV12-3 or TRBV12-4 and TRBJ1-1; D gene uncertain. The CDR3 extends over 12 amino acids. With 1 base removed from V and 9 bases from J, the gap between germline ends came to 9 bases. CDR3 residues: CASSLGLGKAFF. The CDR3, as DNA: TGTGCCAGCAGTTTAGGCCTAGGGAAAGCTTTCTTT.

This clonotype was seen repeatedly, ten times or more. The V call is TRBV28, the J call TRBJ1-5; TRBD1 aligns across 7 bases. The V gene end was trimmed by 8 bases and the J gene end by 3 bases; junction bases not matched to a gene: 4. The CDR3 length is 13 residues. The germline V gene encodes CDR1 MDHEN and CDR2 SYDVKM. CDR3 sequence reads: CASVGQFNQPQHF. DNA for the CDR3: TGTGCCAGCGTGGGACAGTTCAATCAGCCCCAGCATTTT.

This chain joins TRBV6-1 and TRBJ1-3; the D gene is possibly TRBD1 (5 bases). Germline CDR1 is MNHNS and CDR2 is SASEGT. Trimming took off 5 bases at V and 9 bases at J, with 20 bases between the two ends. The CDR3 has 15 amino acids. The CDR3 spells CASSRDGRRGGTIYF. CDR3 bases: TGTGCCAGCAGTAGGGACGGCCGCCGCGGAGGCACCATATATTTT.

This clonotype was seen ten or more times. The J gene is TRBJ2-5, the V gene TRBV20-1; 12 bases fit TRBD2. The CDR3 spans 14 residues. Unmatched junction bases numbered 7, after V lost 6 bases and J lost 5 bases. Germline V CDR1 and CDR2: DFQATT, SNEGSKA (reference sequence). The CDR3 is CSALRTSGTETQYF. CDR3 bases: TGCAGTGCCCTACGGACTAGCGGGACTGAGACCCAGTACTTC.

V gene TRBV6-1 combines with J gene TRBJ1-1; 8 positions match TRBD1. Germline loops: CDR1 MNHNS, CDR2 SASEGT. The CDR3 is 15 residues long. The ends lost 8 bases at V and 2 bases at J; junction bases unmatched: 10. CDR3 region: CASHAGTGQNTEAFF. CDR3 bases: TGTGCCAGCCATGCCGGGACAGGTCAAAACACTGAAGCTTTCTTT.

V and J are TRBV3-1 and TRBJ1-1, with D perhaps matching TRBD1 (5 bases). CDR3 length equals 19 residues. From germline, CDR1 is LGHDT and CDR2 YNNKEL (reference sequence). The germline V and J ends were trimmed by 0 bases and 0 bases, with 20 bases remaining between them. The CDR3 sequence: CASSQDLFDPGVMNTEAFF. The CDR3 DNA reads TGTGCCAGCAGCCAAGATCTCTTTGACCCGGGGGTCATGAACACTGAAGCTTTCTTT.

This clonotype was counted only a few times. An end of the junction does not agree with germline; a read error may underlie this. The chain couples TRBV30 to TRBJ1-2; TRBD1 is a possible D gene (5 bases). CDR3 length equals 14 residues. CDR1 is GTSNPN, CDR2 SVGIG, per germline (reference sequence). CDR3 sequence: CVWRALSGGSGYTF. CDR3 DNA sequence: TGTGTCTGGAGAGCCCTCTCCGGGGGGAGTGGCTACACCTTC.